These 10 T cell receptor beta chains were sequenced from one sample in a study of blood T cell repertoires in COVID-19. Method: immunoSEQ multiplex PCR; TCRdb's copy keeps in-frame clones and lacks some. The table has around 140,000 clones, about 88% seen once. The sequencing input was peripheral blood. Receptors originate from a woman of 80 years or more with acute or convalescent COVID-19.

The rearrangement joins TRBV7-8 to TRBJ2-7; D is possibly TRBD2 (6 bases). Trimming stripped 1 base from V and 0 bases from J, with 19 bases between. This CDR3 has 18 residues. The germline gives CDR1 SGHVS, CDR2 FQNEAQ. The CDR3 bases are TGTGCCAGCAGCTTAGGGTTGTCTTATCTAGCGAACTCCTACGAGCAGTACTTC. It codes for CASSLGLSYLANSYEQYF.

The chain couples TRBV5-1 to TRBJ1-2, with D perhaps matching TRBD1 (5 bases). Per germline, CDR1 SGHRS and CDR2 YFSETQ. The CDR3 extends over 14 amino acids. The ends were cut back, 0 bases at V and 4 bases at J, with 10 bases in the middle. CDR3 DNA sequence: TGCGCCAGCAGCTTGGCTCAGGGAAGCTATGGCTACACCTTC. Protein sequence: CASSLAQGSYGYTF.

V usage is TRBV7-2 and J usage is TRBJ2-2; perhaps TRBD1 as D (5 bases). V was pared by 7 bases and J by 7 bases, with 13 bases between. The CDR3 has 13 amino acids. In germline, CDR1 is SGHTA, CDR2 FQGNSA. The CDR3 coding sequence is TGTGCCAGCACCTCGCCAGGGAACGGGGAGCTGTTTTTT. Its protein product is CASTSPGNGELFF.

This clone was counted a few times. The chain combines TRBV5-1 with TRBJ2-2; TRBD1 agrees at 9 bases. Germline CDR1 reads SGHRS; CDR2 reads YFSETQ. The CDR3 is 16 residues long. Germline trimming cut 7 bases from V and 4 bases from J; bases unmatched to any gene: 11. The CDR3 nucleotides read TGCGCCAGCTGCATGGGACAGGGATCGGGCACCGGGGAGCTGTTTTTT. Its protein product is CASCMGQGSGTGELFF.

The chain recombines TRBV30 with TRBJ2-3; TRBD2 is a possible D gene (6 bases). The V end lost 1 base, the J end lost 2 bases, and 13 bases lay between the germline ends. CDR3 length: 15 amino acids. The germline V gene has CDR1 GTSNPN and CDR2 SVGIG (reference sequence). The CDR3 DNA is TGTGCCTGGAGTGACGGACGGGGGTACACAGATACGCAGTATTTT. Amino acid sequence: CAWSDGRGYTDTQYF.

This clone was found a few times. The chain recombines TRBV19 with TRBJ1-2, with 10 nucleotides matching TRBD1. This CDR3 spans 18 amino acids. With V trimmed by 4 bases and J by 0 bases, 11 bases remained unmatched. The germline V gene encodes CDR1 LNHDA and CDR2 SQIVND (reference sequence). The CDR3 loop is CASSTTGTGARANYGYTF. The CDR3 DNA sequence: TGTGCCAGTAGTACTACCGGGACAGGGGCCCGAGCTAACTATGGCTACACCTTC.

V gene TRBV5-4 combines with J gene TRBJ2-7; 8 positions match TRBD2. Germline lookup yields CDR1 SGHNT and CDR2 YYREEE (reference sequence). The CDR3 is made up of 17 amino acids. Trimming removed 3 bases from V and 4 bases from J; junction bases left unmatched: 15. CDR3 sequence: CASSSPRSAGGKYEQYF. DNA for the CDR3: TGTGCCAGCAGCTCACCCCGGAGCGCGGGAGGTAAATACGAGCAGTACTTC.

This chain uses TRBV15 with TRBJ2-1, with 10 bases lining up with TRBD2. CDR3 size: 17 residues. The trim removed 4 bases at V and 1 base at J, leaving 7 bases unmatched. The germline V gene encodes CDR1 LNHNV and CDR2 YYDKDF (reference sequence). CDR3 loop: CATSTSTSGVSYNEQFF. The DNA for the CDR3 is TGTGCCACCAGCACCTCTACTAGCGGGGTATCCTACAATGAGCAGTTCTTC.

This clone was counted a single time. The genes are TRBV5-1 and TRBJ1-2; 8 positions match TRBD1. The germline V gene encodes CDR1 SGHRS and CDR2 YFSETQ. The J segment lost 4 bases and the V segment lost 1 base, leaving 3 bases of the junction unmatched. The CDR3 extends over 14 amino acids. CDR3 in amino acids: CASSLQGAPYGYTF. In DNA, the CDR3 is TGCGCCAGCAGCTTGCAGGGGGCTCCCTATGGCTACACCTTC.

The J gene is TRBJ2-1, the V gene TRBV27, with 9 bases identical to TRBD1. The J segment lost 6 bases and the V segment lost 6 bases, leaving 9 bases of the junction unmatched. This CDR3 contains 15 residues. Germline CDR1 reads MNHEY; CDR2 reads SMNVEV (reference sequence). The CDR3 sequence is CASRTGTGWVNEQFF. The DNA for the CDR3 is TGTGCCAGCAGAACCGGGACAGGGTGGGTCAATGAGCAGTTCTTC.